Sequencing of this T cell receptor (beta chain) was carried out in a study of blood T cells in healthy people across ages (dated by TCRdb to between 2014 and 2017). General notes on the study: In model experiments, template switching captured roughly one uniquely barcoded TCR beta cDNA molecule for every two T cells. The study measured age-related changes in TCR beta repertoire diversity using deep sequencing normalized with unique cDNA molecular identifiers. The donors were divided into four age groups: young (average around 17 years), middle-aged (around 41), aged (about 62) and long-lived (about 84). To avoid experimental bias, donors of different ages were distributed randomly across sequencing lanes. Using the same blood draw, the study looked at two additional independent replicas of 1 million unique cDNA reads for two donors, one aged 18 to 30 and the other aged 80 or older.

The cysteine opens and the phenylalanine closes a CDR3 of 14 amino acids. The DNA shown is the 42-base CDR3, in frame from base 1. The germline V gene yields ENHRY for CDR1 and SYGVKD for CDR2. What the authors observed across the whole study: Observed TCR beta diversity correlated strongly with the percentage of naive T cells measured by flow cytometry. Because donor CMV infection status was unknown, age-related changes in expanded clonotypes were potentially confounded. Observed TCR beta diversity per million T cells fell roughly linearly with age, and a significant reduction was already apparent by age around 36. Conclusive comparison of naive and antigen-experienced compartments was prevented by the profiling of bulk unsorted PBMCs. Estimates of total diversity based on one million sequenced T cells were regarded as lower bounds and as underestimates. Compared with the aged group, the long-lived group had more naive CD4+ T cells, fewer expanded clones and increased TCR diversity, suggesting age selection.

Libraries were made using 5' RACE. TCRdb names Illumina HiSeq 2500 as the instrument used. The second PCR ran for roughly 6 to 11 cycles and used a J-beta primer mix along with a sample-barcoded 5' primer. A unique molecular identifier was introduced onto each TCR beta cDNA molecule by a template-switch 5' adaptor carrying 12 random nucleotides. Each sample yielded at least 2.5 million CDR3-containing paired-end reads. The Mint cDNA synthesis kit, primed by a TRBC-specific oligonucleotide, was used to synthesize first-strand cDNA from all RNA. After uracil-DNA glycosylase treatment, a first 18-cycle PCR used universal primers M1SS and BC2_uni_R on all cDNA. Processing in the source paper ran as follows. Each sample was normalized by randomly selecting 1 million high-quality reads, each carrying a distinct molecular identifier. Instead of being binned into consensus sequences, reads that shared molecular identifiers were thrown out. MiTCR, set to a Q25 quality threshold and the strictest error-elimination algorithm, was used for CDR3 identification, clonotype clustering and error correction. A nonparametric unseen species model using Euler transformation provided a lower-bound estimate of total TCR beta diversity. TCRdb reprocessed the public reads (quality trimming at Q25 with fastp, clone calling with MiXCR) and kept in-frame beta chains. Each entry is one CDR3 protein sequence, shown with its most common DNA and genes. TCRdb assigned the V and J calls; the authors' analysis was not used. For this sample the table gives 1.5 million to 2 million distinct CDR3 sequences, of which 28% were detected only once. Together, the top ten hold roughly 8% of the sample.

The donors were under 40 Caucasian individuals from Russia, aged 6 to 90 years, who were systemically healthy. Approximately 9.7 milliliters of peripheral blood were drawn from each donor into EDTA-treated Vacutainer tubes. PBMCs were isolated by Ficoll-Paque density-gradient centrifugation, with at least 7 million obtained per sample. Total RNA, at least 6 micrograms per sample, was extracted from PBMCs with Trizol reagent. For every donor, an aliquot of PBMCs went through flow cytometry to measure the percentages of naive CD45RAhigh/CD27high T cells. Of note for this clonotype: It lacks a known antigen. One base away there is no much larger clone; base qualities are not given.

The V and J genes are TRBV10-3 and TRBJ2-4; TRBD2 agrees with 10 junctional bases. The DNA matches TRBJ2-7 better at its end, which makes the J call doubtful. This sequence originates from a woman aged 25 to 39 in good health. The sample comprised blood. The encoded CDR3 is CAISGTSDSYEQYF. The sequenced DNA: TGTGCCATCAGCGGGACTAGCGATTCCTACGAGCAGTACTTC.